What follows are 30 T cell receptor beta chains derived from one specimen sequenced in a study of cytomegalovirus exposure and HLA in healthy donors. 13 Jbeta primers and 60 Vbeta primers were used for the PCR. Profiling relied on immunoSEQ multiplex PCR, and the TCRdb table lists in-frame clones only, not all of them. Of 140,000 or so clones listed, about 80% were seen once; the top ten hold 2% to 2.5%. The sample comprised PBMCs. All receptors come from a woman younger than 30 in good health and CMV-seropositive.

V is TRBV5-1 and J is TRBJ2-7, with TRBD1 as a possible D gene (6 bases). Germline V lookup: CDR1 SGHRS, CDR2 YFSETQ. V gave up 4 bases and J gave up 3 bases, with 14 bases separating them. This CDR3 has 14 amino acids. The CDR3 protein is CASSNDRPIYEQYF. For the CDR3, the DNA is TGCGCCAGCAGCAACGACAGGCCTATCTACGAGCAGTACTTC.

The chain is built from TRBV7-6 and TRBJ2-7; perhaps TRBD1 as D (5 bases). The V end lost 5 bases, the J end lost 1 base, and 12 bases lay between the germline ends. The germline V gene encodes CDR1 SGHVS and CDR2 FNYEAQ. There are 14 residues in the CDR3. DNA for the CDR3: TGTGCCAGCAGCGCCCCAGACAGATCCTACGAGCAGTACTTC. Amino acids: CASSAPDRSYEQYF.

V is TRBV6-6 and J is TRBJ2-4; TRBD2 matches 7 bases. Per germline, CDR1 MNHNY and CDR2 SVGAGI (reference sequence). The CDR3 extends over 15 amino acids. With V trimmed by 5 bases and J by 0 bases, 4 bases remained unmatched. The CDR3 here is CASSGRGVAKNIQYF. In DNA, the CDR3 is TGTGCCAGCAGTGGCCGGGGGGTAGCCAAAAACATTCAGTACTTC.

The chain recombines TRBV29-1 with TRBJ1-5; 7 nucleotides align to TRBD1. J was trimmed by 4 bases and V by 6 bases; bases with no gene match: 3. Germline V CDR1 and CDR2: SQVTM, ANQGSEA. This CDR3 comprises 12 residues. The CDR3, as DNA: TGCAGCGTCACAGGGGTGAATCAGCCCCAGCATTTT. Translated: CSVTGVNQPQHF.

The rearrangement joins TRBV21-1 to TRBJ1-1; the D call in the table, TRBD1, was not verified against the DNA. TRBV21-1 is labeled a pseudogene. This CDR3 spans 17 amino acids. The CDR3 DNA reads TGTGCCAGCAGGCCGACAGGGAGCCAATACGGGGACACTGAAGCTTTCTTT. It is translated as CASRPTGSQYGDTEAFF.

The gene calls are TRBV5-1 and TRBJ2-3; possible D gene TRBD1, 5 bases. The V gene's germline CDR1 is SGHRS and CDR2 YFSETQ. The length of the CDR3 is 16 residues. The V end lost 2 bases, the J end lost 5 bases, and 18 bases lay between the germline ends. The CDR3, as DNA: TGCGCCAGCAGCTTAACCGGAAACAGGATCCAAGATACGCAGTATTTT. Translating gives CASSLTGNRIQDTQYF.

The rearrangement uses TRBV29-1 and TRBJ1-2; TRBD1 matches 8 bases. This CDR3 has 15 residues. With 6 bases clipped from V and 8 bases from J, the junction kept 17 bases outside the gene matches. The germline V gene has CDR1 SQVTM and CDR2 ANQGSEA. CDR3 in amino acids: CSVEREWTGSGGYTF. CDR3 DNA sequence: TGCAGCGTGGAGAGGGAGTGGACAGGGTCAGGGGGCTACACCTTC.

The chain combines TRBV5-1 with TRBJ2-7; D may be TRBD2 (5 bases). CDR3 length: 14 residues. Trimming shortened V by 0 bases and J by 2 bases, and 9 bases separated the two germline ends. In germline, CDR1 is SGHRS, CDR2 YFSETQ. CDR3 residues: CASSLGNGAYEQYF. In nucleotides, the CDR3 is TGCGCCAGCAGCTTGGGTAACGGGGCCTACGAGCAGTACTTC.

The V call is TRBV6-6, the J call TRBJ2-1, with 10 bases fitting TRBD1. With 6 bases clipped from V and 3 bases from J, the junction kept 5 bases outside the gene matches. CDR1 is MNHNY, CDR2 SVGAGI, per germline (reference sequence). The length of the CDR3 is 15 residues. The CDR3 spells CASSAGTGVYNEQFF. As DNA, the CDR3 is TGTGCCAGCAGCGCGGGGACAGGGGTCTACAATGAGCAGTTCTTC.

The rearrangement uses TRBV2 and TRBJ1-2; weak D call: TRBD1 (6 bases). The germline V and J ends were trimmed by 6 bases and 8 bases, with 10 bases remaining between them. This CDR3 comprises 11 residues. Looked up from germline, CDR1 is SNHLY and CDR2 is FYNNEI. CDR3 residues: CASSAGEGYTF. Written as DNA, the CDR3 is TGTGCCAGCAGCGCAGGGGAAGGCTACACCTTC.

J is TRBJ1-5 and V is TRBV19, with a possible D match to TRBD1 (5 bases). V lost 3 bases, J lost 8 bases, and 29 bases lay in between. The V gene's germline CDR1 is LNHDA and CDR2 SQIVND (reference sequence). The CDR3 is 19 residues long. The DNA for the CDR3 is TGTGCCAGTAGTATTAAAGGGATAAGGGGCAAAGGACCGGGGGAGCCCCAGCATTTT. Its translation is CASSIKGIRGKGPGEPQHF.

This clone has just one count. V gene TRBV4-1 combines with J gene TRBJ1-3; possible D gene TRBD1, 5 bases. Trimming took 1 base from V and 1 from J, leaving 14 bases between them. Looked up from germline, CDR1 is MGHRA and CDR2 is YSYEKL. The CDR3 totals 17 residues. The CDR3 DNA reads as TGCGCCAGCAGCCAAGGGTTTCAGGGTAGGTCTGGAAACACCATATATTTT. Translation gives CASSQGFQGRSGNTIYF.

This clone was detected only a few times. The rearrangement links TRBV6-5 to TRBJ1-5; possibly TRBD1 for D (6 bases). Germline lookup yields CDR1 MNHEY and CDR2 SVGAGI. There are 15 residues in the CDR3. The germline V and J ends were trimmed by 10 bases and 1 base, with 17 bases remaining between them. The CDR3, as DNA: TGTGCCATCTTCCTCATCGACAGGAGCAATCAGCCCCAGCATTTT. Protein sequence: CAIFLIDRSNQPQHF.

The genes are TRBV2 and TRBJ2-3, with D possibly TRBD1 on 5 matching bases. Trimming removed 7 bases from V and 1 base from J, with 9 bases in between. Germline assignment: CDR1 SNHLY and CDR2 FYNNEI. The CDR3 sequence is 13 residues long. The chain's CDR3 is CASTGAGTDTQYF. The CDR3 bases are TGTGCCAGCACTGGGGCCGGCACAGATACGCAGTATTTT.

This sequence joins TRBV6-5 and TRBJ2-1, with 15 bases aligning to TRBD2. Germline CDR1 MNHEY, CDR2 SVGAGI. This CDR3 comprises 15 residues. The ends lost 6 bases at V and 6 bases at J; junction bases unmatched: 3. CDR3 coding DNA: TGTGCCAGCAGCGCGGGACTAGCGGGGGGCAATGAGCAGTTCTTC. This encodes CASSAGLAGGNEQFF.

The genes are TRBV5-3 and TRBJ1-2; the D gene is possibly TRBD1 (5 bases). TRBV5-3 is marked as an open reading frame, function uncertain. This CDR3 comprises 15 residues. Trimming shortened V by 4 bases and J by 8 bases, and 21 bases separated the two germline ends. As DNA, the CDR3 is TGTGCCAGAAGCCCCTGGCCGGGCCCCAAGGGGGGCTACACCTTC. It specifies CARSPWPGPKGGYTF.

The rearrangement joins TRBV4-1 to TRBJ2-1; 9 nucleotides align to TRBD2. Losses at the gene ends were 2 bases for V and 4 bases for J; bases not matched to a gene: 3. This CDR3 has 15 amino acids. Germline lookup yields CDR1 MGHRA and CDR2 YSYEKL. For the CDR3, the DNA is TGCGCCAGCAGCCAATCAGCGGGGGGTTACAATGAGCAGTTCTTC. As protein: CASSQSAGGYNEQFF.

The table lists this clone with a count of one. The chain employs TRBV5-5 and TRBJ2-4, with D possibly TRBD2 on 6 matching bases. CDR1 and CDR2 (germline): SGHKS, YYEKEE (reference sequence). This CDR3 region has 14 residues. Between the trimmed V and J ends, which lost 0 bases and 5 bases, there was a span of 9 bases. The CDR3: CASSLGGTQNIQYF. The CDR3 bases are TGTGCCAGCAGCTTGGGGGGGACTCAAAACATTCAGTACTTC.

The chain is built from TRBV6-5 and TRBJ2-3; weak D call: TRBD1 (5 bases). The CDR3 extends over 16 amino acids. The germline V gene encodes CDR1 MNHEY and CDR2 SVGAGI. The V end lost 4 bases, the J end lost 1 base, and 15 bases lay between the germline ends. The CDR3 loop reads CASSLVTEYGTDTQYF. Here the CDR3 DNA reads TGTGCCAGCAGTTTAGTGACAGAATATGGCACAGATACGCAGTATTTT.

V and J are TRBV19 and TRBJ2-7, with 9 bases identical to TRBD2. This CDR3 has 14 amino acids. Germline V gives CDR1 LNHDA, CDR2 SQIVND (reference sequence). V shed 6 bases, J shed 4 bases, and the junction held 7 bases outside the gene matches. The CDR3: CASSPGSGGYEQYF. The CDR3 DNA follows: TGTGCCAGTAGCCCGGGGAGCGGGGGGTACGAGCAGTACTTC.

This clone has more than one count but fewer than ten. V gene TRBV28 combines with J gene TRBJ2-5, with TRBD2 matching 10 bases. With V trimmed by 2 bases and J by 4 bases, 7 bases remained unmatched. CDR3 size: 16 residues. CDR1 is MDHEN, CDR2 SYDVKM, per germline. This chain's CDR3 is CASSLVQRGGRETQYF. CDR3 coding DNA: TGTGCCAGCAGTTTAGTCCAGCGGGGGGGCCGAGAGACCCAGTACTTC.

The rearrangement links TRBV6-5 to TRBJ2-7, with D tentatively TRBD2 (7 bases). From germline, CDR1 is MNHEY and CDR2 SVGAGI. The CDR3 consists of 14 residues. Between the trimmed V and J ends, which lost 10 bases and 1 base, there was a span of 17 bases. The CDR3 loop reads CATGRGLGSYEQYF. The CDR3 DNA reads TGTGCCACCGGGCGGGGGCTGGGGTCCTACGAGCAGTACTTC.

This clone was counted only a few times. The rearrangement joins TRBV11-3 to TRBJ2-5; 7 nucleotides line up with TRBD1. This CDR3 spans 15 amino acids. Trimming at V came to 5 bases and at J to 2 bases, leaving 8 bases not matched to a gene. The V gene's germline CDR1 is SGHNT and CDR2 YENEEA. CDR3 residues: CASSVGTVGQETQYF. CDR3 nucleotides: TGTGCCAGCAGCGTCGGGACAGTGGGGCAAGAGACCCAGTACTTC.

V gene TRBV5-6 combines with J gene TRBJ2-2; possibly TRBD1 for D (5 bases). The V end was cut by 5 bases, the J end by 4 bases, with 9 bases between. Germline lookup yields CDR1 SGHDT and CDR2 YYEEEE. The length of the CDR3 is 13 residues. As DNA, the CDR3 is TGTGCCAGCAGGGGGCGACGCACCGGGGAGCTGTTTTTT. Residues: CASRGRRTGELFF.

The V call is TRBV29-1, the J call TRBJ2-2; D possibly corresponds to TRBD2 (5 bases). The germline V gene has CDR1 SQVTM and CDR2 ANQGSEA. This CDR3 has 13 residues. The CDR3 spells CTYRHQRAGELFF. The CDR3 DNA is TGCACCTACCGGCACCAGAGGGCCGGGGAGCTGTTTTTT.

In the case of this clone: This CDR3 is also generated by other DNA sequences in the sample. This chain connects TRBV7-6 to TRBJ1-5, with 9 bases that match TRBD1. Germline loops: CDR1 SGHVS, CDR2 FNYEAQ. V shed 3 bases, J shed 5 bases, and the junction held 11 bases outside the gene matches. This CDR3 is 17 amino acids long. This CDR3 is CASSFYAGTGLDQPQHF. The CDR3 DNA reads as TGTGCCAGCAGCTTCTACGCCGGGACAGGGTTGGATCAGCCCCAGCATTTT.

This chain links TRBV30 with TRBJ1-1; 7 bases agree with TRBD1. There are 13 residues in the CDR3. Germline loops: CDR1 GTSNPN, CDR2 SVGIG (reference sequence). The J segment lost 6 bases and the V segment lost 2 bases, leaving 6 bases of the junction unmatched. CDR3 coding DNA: TGTGCCTGGAGTTACAGGGGAAATGCTGAAGCTTTCTTT. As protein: CAWSYRGNAEAFF.

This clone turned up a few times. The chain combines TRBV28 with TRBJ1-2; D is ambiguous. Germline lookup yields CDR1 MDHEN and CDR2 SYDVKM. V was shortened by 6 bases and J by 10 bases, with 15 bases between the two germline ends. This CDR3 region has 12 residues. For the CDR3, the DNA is TGTGCCAGCAGGTCGGGTCTACGTGACTACACCTTC. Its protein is CASRSGLRDYTF.

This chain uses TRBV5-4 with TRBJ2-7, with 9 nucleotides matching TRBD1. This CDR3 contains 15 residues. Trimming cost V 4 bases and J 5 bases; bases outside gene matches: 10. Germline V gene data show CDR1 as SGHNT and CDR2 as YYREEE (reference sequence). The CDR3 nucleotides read TGTGCCAGCAGCGCCGGGACAGGGAGTAGGAACGAGCAGTACTTC. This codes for CASSAGTGSRNEQYF.

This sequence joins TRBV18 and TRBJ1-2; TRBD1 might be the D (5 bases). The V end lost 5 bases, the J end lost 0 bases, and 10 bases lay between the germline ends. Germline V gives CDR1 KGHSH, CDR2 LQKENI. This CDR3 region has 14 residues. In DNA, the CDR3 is TGTGCCAGCTCAACCGGGGGATCTAACTATGGCTACACCTTC. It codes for CASSTGGSNYGYTF.